This T cell receptor beta chain appears in the sequencing data of a study of cytomegalovirus exposure and HLA in healthy donors. Study observations and caveats: Presence/absence analyses assumed roughly uniform sequencing depth across donors, which may not hold.

A remark on this clone: What it recognizes is unknown.

The PCR had 60 Vbeta and 13 Jbeta primers. How the authors handled the data: Some 10 million of around 85 million unique TCR beta chains were shared, per a later count. Here immunoSEQ multiplex PCR was the method, and the copy in TCRdb shows in-frame clones only, minus some. For V, J and clone size, that table is used; D and trimming come from the DNA. In the table there are over 130,000 clones, 75% to 80% of which are singletons. The length of the CDR3 is 15 residues. Germline CDR1 SGHVS, CDR2 FQNEAQ. V lost 5 bases and J lost 2; bases outside the gene matches: 4. The sample consisted of PBMCs. The sequence derives from a woman aged 40-49 years in good health and CMV-seropositive. V gene TRBV7-8 combines with J gene TRBJ2-3, with 10 bases fitting TRBD2. The CDR3 bases are TGTGCCAGCAGCCCGGGACTAGCGAACACAGATACGCAGTATTTT. Residues: CASSPGLANTDTQYF.